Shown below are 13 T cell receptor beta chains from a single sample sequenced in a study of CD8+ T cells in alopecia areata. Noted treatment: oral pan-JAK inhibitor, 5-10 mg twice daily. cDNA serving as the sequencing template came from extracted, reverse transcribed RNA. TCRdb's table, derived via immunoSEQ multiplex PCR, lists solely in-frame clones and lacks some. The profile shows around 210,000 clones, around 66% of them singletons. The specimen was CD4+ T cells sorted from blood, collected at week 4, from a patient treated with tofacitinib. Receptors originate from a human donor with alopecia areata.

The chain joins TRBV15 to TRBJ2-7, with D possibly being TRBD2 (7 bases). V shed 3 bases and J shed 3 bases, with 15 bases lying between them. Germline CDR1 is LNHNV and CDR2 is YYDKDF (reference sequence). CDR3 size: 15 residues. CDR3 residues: CATSSGGLHNYEQYF. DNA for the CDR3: TGTGCCACCAGCAGCGGGGGGCTGCACAACTACGAGCAGTACTTC.

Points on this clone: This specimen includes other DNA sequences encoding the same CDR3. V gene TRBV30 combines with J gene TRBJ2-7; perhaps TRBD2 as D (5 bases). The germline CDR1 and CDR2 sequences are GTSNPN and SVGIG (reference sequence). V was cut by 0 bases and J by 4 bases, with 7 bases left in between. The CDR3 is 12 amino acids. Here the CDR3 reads CAWSVLAYEQYF. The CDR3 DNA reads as TGTGCCTGGAGTGTATTAGCGTACGAGCAGTACTTC.

CDR3 coding DNA: TGCAGCGTTACAGGGTTTCACGAGCAGTACTTC. As protein: CSVTGFHEQYF. V gene TRBV29-1 combines with J gene TRBJ2-7, with D maybe TRBD1 (6 bases). CDR3 length: 11 residues. Germline lookup yields CDR1 SQVTM and CDR2 ANQGSEA. Between the trimmed V and J ends, which lost 5 bases and 5 bases, there was a span of 10 bases.

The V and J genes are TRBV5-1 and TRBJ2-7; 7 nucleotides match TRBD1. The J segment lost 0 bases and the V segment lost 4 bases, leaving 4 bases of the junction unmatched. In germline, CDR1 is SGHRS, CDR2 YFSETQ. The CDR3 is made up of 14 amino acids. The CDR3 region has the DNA TGCGCCAGCAGCCCCCGGGACAGCTCCTACGAGCAGTACTTC. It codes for CASSPRDSSYEQYF. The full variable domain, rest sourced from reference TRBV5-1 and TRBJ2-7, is KAGVTQTPRYLIKTRGQQVTLSCSPISGHRSVSWYQQTPGQGLQFLFEYFSETQRNKGNFPGRFSGRQFSNSRSEMNVSTLELGDSALYLCASSPRDSSYEQYFGPGTRLTVT.

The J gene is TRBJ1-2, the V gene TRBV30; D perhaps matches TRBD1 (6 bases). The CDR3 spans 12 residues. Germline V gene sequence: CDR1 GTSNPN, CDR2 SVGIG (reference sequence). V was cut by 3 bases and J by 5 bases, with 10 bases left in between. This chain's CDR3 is CAWRWTDYGYTF. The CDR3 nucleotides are TGTGCCTGGAGATGGACAGATTATGGCTACACCTTC.

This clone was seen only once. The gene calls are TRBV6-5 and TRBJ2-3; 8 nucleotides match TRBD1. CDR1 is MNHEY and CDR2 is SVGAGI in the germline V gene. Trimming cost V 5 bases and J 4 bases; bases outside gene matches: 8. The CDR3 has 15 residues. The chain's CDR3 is CASSGRQGSADTQYF. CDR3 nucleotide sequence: TGTGCCAGCAGTGGACGACAGGGGTCGGCAGATACGCAGTATTTT.

The CDR3 bases are TGTGCCAGTGAGCCTCAAGCTTTCTTT. This translates into CASEPQAFF. The chain combines TRBV3-1 (or the pseudogene TRBV3-2) with TRBJ1-1; D not certain. Per the germline V gene, CDR1 is LGHDT and CDR2 is YNNKEL (reference sequence). Trimming took off 9 bases at V and 9 bases at J, with 8 bases between the two ends. The CDR3 loop spans 9 amino acids.

In nucleotides, the CDR3 is TGCGCCAGCAGTCAATCGGCAGGGACTCGCTATGGCTACACCTTC. Translation gives CASSQSAGTRYGYTF. This chain uses TRBV23-1 with TRBJ1-2; D possibly corresponds to TRBD1 (5 bases). TRBV23-1 is an open reading frame whose function is uncertain. This CDR3 is 15 amino acids long. Trimming removed 0 bases from V and 4 bases from J, with 12 bases in between.

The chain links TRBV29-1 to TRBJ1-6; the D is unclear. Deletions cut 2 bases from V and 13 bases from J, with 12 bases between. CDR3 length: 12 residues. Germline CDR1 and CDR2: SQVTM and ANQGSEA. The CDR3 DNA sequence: TGCAGCGTTGAATTAGGACCGGGGCCCCTCCACTTT. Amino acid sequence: CSVELGPGPLHF.

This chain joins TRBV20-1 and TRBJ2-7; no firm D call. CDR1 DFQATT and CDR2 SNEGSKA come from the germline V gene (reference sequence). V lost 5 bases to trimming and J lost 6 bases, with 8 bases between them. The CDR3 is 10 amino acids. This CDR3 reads CSALRSEQYF. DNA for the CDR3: TGCAGTGCTCTCCGGTCCGAGCAGTACTTC.

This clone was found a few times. CDR3 DNA sequence: TGCAGCGTTGAAATTGCGGGGAAAAACATTCAGTACTTC. This translates into CSVEIAGKNIQYF. The chain uses TRBV29-1 and TRBJ2-4; weak D call: TRBD2 (6 bases). V was shortened by 2 bases and J by 4 bases, with 9 bases between the two germline ends. This CDR3 is 13 amino acids long. The V gene's germline CDR1 is SQVTM and CDR2 ANQGSEA.

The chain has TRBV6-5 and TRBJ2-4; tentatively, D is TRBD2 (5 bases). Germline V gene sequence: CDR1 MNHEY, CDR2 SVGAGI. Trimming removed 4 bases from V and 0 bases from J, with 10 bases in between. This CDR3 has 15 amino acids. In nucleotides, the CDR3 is TGTGCCAGCAGTTCTATGAGGGTAGCCAAAAACATTCAGTACTTC. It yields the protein CASSSMRVAKNIQYF.

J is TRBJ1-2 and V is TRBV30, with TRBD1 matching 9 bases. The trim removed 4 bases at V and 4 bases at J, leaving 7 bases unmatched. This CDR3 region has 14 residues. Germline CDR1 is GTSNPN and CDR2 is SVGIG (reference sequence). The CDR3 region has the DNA TGTGCCTGGAATAGGGGACAGGGACCCTATGGCTACACCTTC. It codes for CAWNRGQGPYGYTF.